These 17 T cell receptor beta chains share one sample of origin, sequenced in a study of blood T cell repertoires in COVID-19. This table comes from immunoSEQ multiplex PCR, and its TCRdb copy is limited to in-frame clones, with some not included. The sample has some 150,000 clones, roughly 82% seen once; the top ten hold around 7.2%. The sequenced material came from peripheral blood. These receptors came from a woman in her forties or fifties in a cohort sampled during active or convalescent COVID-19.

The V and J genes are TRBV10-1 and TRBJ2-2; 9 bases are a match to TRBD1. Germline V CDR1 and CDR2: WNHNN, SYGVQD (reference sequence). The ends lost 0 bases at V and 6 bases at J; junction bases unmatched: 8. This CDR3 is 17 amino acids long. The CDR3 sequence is CASSESGDRAGAGELFF. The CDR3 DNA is TGCGCCAGCAGTGAGTCGGGGGACAGGGCAGGCGCCGGGGAGCTGTTTTTT.

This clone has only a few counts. Here the CDR3 DNA reads TGTGCCAGCAGTGACAGGATTTCCAATCAGCCCCAGCATTTT. This encodes CASSDRISNQPQHF. The V gene is TRBV6-1, the J gene TRBJ1-5; D gene unclear. The CDR3 runs to 14 residues. From germline, CDR1 is MNHNS and CDR2 SASEGT. V gave up 3 bases and J gave up 3 bases, with 9 bases separating them.

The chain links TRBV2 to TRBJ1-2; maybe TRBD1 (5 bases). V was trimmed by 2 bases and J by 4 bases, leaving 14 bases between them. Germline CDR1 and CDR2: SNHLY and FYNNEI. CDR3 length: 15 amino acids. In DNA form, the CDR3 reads TGTGCCAGCAGTGAAATAAGGGGTCCCGCCTATGGCTACACCTTC. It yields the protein CASSEIRGPAYGYTF.

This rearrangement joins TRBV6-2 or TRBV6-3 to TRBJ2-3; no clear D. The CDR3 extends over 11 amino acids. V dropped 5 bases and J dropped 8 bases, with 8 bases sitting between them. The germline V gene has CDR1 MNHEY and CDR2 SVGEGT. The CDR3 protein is CASSGHVTQYF. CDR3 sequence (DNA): TGTGCCAGCAGTGGCCACGTTACGCAGTATTTT.

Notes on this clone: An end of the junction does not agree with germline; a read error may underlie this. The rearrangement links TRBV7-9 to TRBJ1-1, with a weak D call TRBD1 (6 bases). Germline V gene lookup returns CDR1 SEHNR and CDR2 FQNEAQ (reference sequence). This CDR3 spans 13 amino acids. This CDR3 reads CASNLGGPSEAFF. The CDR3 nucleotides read TGTGCCAGCAACTTAGGGGGGCCGTCTGAAGCTTTCTTT.

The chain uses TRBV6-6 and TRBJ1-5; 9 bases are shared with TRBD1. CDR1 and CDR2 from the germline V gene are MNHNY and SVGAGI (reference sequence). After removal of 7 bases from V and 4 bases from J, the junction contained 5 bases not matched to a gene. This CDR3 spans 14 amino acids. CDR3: CASKPGQGNQPQHF. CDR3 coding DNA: TGTGCCAGCAAACCGGGACAGGGTAATCAGCCCCAGCATTTT.

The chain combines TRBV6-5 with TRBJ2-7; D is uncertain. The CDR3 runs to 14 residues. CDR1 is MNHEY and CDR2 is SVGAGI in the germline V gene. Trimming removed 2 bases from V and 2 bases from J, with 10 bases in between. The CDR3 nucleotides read TGTGCCAGCAGTTACGGGCGTTTTACCTACGAGCAGTACTTC. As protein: CASSYGRFTYEQYF.

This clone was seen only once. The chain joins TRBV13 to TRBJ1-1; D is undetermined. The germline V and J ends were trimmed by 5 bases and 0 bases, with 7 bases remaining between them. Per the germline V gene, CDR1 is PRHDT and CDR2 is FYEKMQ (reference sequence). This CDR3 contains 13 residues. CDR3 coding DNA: TGTGCCAGCAGCGTCCAGATGAACACTGAAGCTTTCTTT. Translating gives CASSVQMNTEAFF.

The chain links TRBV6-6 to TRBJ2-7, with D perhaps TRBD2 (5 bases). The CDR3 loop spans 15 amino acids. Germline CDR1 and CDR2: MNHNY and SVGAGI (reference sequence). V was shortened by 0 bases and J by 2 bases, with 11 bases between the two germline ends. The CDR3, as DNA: TGTGCCAGCAGTTACTCCCGGACCGGGGCCTACGAGCAGTACTTC. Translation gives CASSYSRTGAYEQYF.

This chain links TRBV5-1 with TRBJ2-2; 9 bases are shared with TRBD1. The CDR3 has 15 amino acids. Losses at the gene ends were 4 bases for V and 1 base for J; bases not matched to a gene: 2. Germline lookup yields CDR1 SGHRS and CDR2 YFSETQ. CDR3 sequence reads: CASSTGQGNTGELFF. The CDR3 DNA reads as TGCGCCAGCAGCACGGGACAGGGGAACACCGGGGAGCTGTTTTTT.

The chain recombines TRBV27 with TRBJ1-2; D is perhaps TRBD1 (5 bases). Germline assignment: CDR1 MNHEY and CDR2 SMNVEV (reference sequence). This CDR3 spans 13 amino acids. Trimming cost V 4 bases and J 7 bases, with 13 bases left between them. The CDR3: CASSSRVGAGYTF. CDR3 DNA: TGTGCCAGCAGTTCCAGGGTGGGTGCTGGCTACACCTTC.

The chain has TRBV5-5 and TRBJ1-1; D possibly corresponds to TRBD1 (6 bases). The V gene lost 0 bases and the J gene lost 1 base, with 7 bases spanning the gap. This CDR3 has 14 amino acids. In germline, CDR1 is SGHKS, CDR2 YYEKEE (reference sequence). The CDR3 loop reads CASSLGQANTEAFF. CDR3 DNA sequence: TGTGCCAGCAGCTTGGGACAGGCGAACACTGAAGCTTTCTTT.

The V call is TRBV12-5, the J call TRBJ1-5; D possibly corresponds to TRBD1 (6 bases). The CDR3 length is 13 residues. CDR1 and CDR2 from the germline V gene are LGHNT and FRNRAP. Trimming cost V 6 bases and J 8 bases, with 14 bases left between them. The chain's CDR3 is CASGNRVVEPQHF. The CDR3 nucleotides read TGTGCTAGTGGAAACAGGGTCGTGGAGCCCCAGCATTTT.

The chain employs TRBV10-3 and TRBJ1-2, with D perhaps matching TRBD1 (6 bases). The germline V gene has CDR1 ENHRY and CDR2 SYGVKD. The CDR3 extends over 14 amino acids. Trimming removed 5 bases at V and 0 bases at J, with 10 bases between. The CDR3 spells CAISRQEANYGYTF. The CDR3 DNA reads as TGTGCCATCAGTCGACAGGAAGCTAACTATGGCTACACCTTC.

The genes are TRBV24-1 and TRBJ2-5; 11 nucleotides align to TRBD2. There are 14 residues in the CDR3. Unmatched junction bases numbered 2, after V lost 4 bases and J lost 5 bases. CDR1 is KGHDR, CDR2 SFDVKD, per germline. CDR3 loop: CATSDPSGGETQYF. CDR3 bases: TGTGCCACCAGTGACCCTAGCGGGGGGGAGACCCAGTACTTC.

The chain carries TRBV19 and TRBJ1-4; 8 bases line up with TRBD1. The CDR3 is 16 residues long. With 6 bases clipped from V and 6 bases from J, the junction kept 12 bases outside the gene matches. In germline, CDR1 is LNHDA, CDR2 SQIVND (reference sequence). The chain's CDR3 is CASRGLQGARYEKLFF. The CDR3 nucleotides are TGTGCCAGTAGGGGACTTCAGGGGGCCCGTTATGAAAAACTGTTTTTT.

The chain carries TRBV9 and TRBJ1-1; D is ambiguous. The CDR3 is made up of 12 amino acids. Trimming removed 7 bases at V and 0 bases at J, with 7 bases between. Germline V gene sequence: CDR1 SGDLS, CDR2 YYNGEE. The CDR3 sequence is CASGRVNTEAFF. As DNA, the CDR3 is TGTGCCAGCGGCCGGGTGAACACTGAAGCTTTCTTT.